This is a list of T cell receptor beta chains from one sample in a study of blood T cell repertoires in COVID-19. Assay: immunoSEQ multiplex PCR; the TCRdb copy retains only in-frame clones and omits some. Among a few hundred thousand clones listed, 70% to 85% were seen once. Material for sequencing was peripheral blood. The receptors originated from a woman aged 80 or older with acute or convalescent COVID-19. Each CDR3 is given without its conserved first and last residue. A clone size is listed for some rows: how often the clone was seen (once, few, many), or a class if it is expanded.

clone_size v_call cdr3_aa
. TRBV5-1 ASSLIQGARNEQF
. TRBV5-1 ASSLGQGNGYT
few TRBV12-2 ASRSGPLDRGELF
. TRBV5-6 ASSLRGQGFYEQY
once TRBV27 ASSLTGDTEAF
. TRBV30 AWGGGYEQY
. TRBV19 ASNIPNHLNTEAF
. TRBV6-5 ASSNPGVEQF
. TRBV7-6 ASSLGRAGGQETQY
. TRBV5-1 ASSLGQGVDEQF
. TRBV7-9 ASSPRVNTEAF
. TRBV25-1 ASSEQAQPEQY
few TRBV5-1 ASSLGPSNTEAF
few TRBV10-3 AISEAGGGQGRFEQY
. TRBV19 ASSIGGPSTDTQY
. TRBV27 ASSLGRQGVNQPQH
. TRBV7-2 ASSLGTGTDTQY
. TRBV7-2 ASSFRTGESYGYT
. TRBV6-2/TRBV6-3 ASSWGRTGEYEQY
many TRBV5-1 ASSFAGGSYNSPLH
. TRBV7-6 ASSPGYQTQY
. TRBV5-1 ASTPGGDSSIQY
. TRBV5-6 ASSYLVQGQGKSSPLH
. TRBV30 AWSPGQGGYT
once TRBV5-1 ASRTSGVDNEQF
. TRBV6-5 ASRQGQAGNTIY
. TRBV3-1/TRBV3-2 ASSRWEGTDTQY
. TRBV19 ASSTTPGGGNQPQH
. TRBV5-4 ASSFPGYEQY
. TRBV11-2 ASSRTGGNTIY
. TRBV19 ASRGDREETQY
. TRBV9 ASSPHAGTAGELF
. TRBV24-1 ATPRGRGRLDSPLH
. TRBV2 ASSSGNTIY
. TRBV6-6 ASSYGRREGQETQY
. TRBV5-1 ASSLDRGEGRGYT
. TRBV7-2 ASSLTPHNQPQH
. TRBV6-2/TRBV6-3 ASSSQDPERGAQH
few TRBV4-1 ASSHNAPRGFNQPQH
. TRBV7-2 ASKPSGTYGYT
. TRBV4-1 ASSQDRDSYDLYGYT
. TRBV6-5 ASRLRDRAFGEAF
. TRBV20-1 SGGPYGYT
. TRBV18 ASSPTGTGENSPLH
. TRBV6-5 ASSTGAGYGYT
. TRBV2 ASSEQGVYGYT
. TRBV4-1 ASSQVPGLGGEQY
. TRBV4-2 ASSQDGGIGELF
. TRBV19 ASREDHRDRDQPQH
. TRBV6-5 ASRNPEAYGYT
. TRBV11-2 ASSFSTGPTGELF
few TRBV18 ASSPTRGPRLYNEQF
few TRBV2 ASRRGLAAGVHSTDTQY